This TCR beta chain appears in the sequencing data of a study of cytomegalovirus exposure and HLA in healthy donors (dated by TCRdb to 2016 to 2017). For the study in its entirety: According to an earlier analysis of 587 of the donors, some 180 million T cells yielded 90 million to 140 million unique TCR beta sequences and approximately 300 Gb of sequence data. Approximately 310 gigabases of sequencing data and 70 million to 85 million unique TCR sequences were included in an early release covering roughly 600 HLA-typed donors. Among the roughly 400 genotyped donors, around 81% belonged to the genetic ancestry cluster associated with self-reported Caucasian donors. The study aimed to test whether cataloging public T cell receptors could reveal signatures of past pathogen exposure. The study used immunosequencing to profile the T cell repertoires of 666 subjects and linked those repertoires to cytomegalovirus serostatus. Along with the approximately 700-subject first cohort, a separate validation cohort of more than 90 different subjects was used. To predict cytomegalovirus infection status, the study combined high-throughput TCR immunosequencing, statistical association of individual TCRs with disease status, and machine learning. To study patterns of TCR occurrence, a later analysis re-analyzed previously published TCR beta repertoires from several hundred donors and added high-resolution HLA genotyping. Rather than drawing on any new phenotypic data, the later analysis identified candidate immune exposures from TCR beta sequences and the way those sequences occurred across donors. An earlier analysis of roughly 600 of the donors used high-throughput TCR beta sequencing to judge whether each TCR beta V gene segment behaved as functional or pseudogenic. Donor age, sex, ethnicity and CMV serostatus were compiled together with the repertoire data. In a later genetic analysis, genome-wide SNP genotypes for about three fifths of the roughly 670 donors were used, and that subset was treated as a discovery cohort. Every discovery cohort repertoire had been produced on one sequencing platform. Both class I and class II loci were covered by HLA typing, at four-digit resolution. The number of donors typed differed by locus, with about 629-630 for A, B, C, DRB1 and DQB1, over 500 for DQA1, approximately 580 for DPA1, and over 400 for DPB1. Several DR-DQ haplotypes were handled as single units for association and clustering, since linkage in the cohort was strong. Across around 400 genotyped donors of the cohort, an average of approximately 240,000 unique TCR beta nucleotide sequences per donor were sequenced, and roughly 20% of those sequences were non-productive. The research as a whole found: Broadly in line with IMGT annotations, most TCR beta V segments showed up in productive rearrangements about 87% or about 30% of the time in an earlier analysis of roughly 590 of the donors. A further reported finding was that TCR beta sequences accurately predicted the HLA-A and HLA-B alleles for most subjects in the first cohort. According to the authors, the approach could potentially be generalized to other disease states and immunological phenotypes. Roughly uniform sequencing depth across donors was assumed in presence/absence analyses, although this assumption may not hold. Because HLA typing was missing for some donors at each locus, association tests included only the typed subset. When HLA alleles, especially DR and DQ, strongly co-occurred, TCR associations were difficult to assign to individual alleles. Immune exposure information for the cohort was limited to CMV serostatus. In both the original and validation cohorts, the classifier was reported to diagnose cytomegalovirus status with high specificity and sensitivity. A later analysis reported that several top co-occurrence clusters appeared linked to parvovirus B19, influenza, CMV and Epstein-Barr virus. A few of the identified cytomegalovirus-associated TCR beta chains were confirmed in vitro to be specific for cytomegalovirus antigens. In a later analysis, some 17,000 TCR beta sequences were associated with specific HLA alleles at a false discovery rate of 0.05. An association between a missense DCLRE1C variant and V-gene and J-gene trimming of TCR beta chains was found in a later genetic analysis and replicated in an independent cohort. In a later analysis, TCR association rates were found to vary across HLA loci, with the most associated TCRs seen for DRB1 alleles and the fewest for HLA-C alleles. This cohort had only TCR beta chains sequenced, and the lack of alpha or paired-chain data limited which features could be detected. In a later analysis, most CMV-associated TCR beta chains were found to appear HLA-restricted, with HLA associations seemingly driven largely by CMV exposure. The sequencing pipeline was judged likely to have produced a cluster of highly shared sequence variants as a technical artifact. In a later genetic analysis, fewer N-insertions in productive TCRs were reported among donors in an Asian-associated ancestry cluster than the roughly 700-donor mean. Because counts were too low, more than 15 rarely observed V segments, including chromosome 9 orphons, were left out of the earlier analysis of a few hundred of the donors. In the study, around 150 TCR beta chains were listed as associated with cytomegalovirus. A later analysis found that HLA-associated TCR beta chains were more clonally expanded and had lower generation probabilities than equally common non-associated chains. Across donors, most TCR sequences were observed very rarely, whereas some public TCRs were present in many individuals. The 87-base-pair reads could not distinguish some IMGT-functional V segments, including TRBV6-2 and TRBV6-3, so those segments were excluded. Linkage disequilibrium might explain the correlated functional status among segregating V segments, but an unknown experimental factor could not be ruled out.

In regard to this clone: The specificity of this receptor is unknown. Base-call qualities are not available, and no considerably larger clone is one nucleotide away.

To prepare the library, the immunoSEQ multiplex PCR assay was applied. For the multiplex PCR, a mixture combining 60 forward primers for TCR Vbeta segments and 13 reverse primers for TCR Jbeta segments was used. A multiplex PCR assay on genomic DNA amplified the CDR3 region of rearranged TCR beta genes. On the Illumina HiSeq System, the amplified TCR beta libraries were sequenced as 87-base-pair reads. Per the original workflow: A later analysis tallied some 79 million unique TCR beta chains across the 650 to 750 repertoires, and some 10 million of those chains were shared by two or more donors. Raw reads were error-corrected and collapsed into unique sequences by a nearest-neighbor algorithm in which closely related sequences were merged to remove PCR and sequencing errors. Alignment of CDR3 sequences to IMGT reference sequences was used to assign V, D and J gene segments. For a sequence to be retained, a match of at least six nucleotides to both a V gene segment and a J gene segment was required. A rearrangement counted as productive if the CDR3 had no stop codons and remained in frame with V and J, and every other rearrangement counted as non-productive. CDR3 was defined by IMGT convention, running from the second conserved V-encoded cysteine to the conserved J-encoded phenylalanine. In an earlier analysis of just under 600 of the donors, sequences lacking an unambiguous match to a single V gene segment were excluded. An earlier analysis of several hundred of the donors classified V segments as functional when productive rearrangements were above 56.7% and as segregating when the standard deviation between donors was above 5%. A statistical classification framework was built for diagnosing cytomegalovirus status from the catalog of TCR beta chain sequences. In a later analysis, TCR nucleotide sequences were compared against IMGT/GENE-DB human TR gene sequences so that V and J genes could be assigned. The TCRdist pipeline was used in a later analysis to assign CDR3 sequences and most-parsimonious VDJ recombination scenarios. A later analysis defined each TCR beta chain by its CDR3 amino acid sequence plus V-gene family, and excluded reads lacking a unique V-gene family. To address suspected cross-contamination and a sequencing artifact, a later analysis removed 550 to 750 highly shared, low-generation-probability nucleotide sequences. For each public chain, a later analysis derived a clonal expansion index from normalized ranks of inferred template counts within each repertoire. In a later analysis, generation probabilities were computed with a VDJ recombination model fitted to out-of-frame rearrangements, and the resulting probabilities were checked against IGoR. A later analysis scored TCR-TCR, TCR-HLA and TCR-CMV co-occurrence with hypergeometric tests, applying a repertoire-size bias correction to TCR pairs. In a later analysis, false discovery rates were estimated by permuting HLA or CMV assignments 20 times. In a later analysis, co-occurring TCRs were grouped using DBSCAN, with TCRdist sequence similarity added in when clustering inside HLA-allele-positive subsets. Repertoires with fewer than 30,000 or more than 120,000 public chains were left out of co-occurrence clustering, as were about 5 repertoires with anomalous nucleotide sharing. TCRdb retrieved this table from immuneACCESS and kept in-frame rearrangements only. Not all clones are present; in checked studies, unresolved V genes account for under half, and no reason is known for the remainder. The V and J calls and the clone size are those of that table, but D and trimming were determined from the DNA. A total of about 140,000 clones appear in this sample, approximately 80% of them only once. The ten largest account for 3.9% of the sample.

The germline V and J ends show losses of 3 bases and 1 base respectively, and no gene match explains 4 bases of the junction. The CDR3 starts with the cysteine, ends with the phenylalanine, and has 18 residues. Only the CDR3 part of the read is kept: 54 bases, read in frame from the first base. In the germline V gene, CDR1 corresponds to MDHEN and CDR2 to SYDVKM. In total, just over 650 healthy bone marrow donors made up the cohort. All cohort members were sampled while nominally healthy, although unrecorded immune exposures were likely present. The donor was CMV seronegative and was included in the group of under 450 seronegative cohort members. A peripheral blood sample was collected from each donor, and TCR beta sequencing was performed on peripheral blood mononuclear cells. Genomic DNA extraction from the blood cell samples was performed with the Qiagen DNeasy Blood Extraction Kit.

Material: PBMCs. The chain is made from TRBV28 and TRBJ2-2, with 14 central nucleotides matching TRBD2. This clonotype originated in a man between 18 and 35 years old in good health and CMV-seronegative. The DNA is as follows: TGTGCCAGCAGTTTGAGGGGACTAGCGGGAGTGAACACCGGGGAGCTGTTTTTT. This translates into CASSLRGLAGVNTGELFF.